These 27 T cell receptor beta chains share one sample of origin, sequenced in a study of OX40 agonist ivuxolimab in advanced cancers. The protocol was immunoSEQ multiplex PCR, while the TCRdb copy is restricted to in-frame clones and leaves out a portion. This repertoire shows around 13,000 clones, over 60% found once; its top ten account for around 39%. This specimen consisted of CD4+ or CD8+ T cells sorted from blood, obtained in a trial of the OX40 agonist ivuxolimab. The receptors originated from an adult with an advanced solid tumor such as melanoma, head and neck, liver or kidney cancer.

This clone was counted only a few times. The chain carries TRBV19 and TRBJ1-1; TRBD1 might be the D (5 bases). Germline CDR1 and CDR2: LNHDA and SQIVND (reference sequence). The V end lost 0 bases, the J end lost 9 bases, and 11 bases lay between the germline ends. CDR3 length: 13 residues. The CDR3 sequence: CASSIDLGAQAFF. The CDR3 bases are TGTGCCAGTAGTATAGATCTAGGGGCGCAAGCTTTCTTT.

This clone was seen a single time. The gene calls are TRBV5-4 and TRBJ2-7; D is tentatively TRBD1 or TRBD2 (5 bases each). The CDR3 sequence is 13 residues long. V was shortened by 7 bases and J by 5 bases, with 16 bases between the two germline ends. Germline CDR1 is SGHNT and CDR2 is YYREEE (reference sequence). The CDR3 DNA reads as TGTGCCAGCGCCCTAAGGGGAGAAGACGAGCAGTACTTC. This gives the protein CASALRGEDEQYF.

The V call is TRBV4-1, the J call TRBJ1-1; the match to TRBD1 covers 12 bases. This CDR3 is 18 amino acids long. V lost 3 bases and J lost 3; bases outside the gene matches: 11. Germline loops: CDR1 MGHRA, CDR2 YSYEKL. The CDR3, as DNA: TGCGCCAGCAGCCACCGGGACAGGGGGCGCGGTGGGGACACTGAAGCTTTCTTT. As protein: CASSHRDRGRGGDTEAFF.

The chain employs TRBV29-1 and TRBJ1-2; perhaps TRBD1 as D (5 bases). Looked up from germline, CDR1 is SQVTM and CDR2 is ANQGSEA. Trimming shortened V by 7 bases and J by 4 bases, and 16 bases separated the two germline ends. The CDR3 is 13 residues long. In DNA, the CDR3 is TGCAGCGCTGAGGTGAGGGGAGGCTATGGCTACACCTTC. Translating gives CSAEVRGGYGYTF.

The V and J genes are TRBV29-1 and TRBJ2-5; 9 bases are shared with TRBD2. Germline CDR1 SQVTM, CDR2 ANQGSEA. V dropped 4 bases and J dropped 6; count of bases not matched to a gene: 9. The CDR3 runs 14 residues. The CDR3 DNA is TGCAGCGTTGTATCAGCGGGGGGCGGGAAGACCCAGTACTTC. The encoded protein is CSVVSAGGGKTQYF.

The V call is TRBV7-9, the J call TRBJ2-5; 15 nucleotides line up with TRBD2. Germline V gives CDR1 SEHNR, CDR2 FQNEAQ (reference sequence). Trimming at V came to 4 bases and at J to 4 bases, leaving 7 bases not matched to a gene. The CDR3 consists of 17 residues. The CDR3 nucleotides read TGTGCCAGCAGCTACGGACTAGCGGGAGGGAACGGAGAGACCCAGTACTTC. It translates to CASSYGLAGGNGETQYF. The full variable domain, its missing parts supplied by reference TRBV7-9 and TRBJ2-5, is DTGVSQNPRHKITKRGQNVTFRCDPISEHNRLYWYRQTLGQGPEFLTYFQNEAQLEKSRLLSDRFSAERPKGSFSTLEIQRTEQGDSAMYLCASSYGLAGGNGETQYFGPGTRLLVL.

The CDR3 DNA is TGCGCCAGCAGTCCGGGGACGGGGAGTACTGAAGCTTTCTTT. Translated, it gives CASSPGTGSTEAFF. The chain combines TRBV5-1 with TRBJ1-1, with a weak D call TRBD1 (5 bases). Germline V gene sequence: CDR1 SGHRS, CDR2 YFSETQ. V gave up 5 bases and J gave up 5 bases, with 16 bases separating them. This CDR3 comprises 14 residues. Together with reference TRBV5-1 and TRBJ1-1, the CDR3 gives the full variable domain: KAGVTQTPRYLIKTRGQQVTLSCSPISGHRSVSWYQQTPGQGLQFLFEYFSETQRNKGNFPGRFSGRQFSNSRSEMNVSTLELGDSALYLCASSPGTGSTEAFFGQGTRLTVV.

The chain recombines TRBV5-4 with TRBJ1-2, with unresolved D. The CDR3 extends over 11 amino acids. Germline V gene lookup returns CDR1 SGHNT and CDR2 YYREEE (reference sequence). V lost 2 bases and J lost 8, with 7 bases in between. CDR3 protein: CASSLRNGYTF. The CDR3, as DNA: TGTGCCAGCAGCTTAAGGAACGGCTACACCTTC.

As to this clone: The sample holds other DNA sequences that translate to the same CDR3. The gene calls are TRBV4-2 and TRBJ2-7; D is possibly TRBD2 (6 bases). Per the germline V gene, CDR1 is LGHNA and CDR2 is YNFKEQ. V lost 1 base to trimming and J lost 4 bases, with 11 bases between them. The CDR3 extends over 14 amino acids. The chain's CDR3 is CASSQGSGRYEQYF. The DNA for the CDR3 is TGTGCCAGCAGCCAAGGATCCGGGAGATACGAGCAGTACTTC.

The sample holds a few counts of this clone. CDR3 nucleotides: TGTGCCAGCAGCTTGGGCAGGGGCAATTCACCCCTCCACTTT. This codes for CASSLGRGNSPLHF. The V and J genes are TRBV5-6 and TRBJ1-6; D may be TRBD1 (6 bases). This CDR3 region has 14 residues. V was clipped by 0 bases and J by 7 bases, with 8 bases between them. Germline V gene sequence: CDR1 SGHDT, CDR2 YYEEEE.

V gene TRBV27 combines with J gene TRBJ2-2; no clear D gene. Between the trimmed V and J ends, which lost 5 bases and 5 bases, there was a span of 6 bases. This CDR3 has 12 residues. Germline V gene lookup returns CDR1 MNHEY and CDR2 SMNVEV (reference sequence). CDR3 DNA sequence: TGTGCCAGCAGTGGTTTGACCGGGGAGCTGTTTTTT. Amino acid sequence: CASSGLTGELFF.

This clone was seen repeatedly, ten times or more. At one end, the junction sequence differs from germline, possibly due to a read error. Within the sample, other DNA sequences also encode this same CDR3. The chain links TRBV5-1 to TRBJ2-7, with 7 bases that match TRBD2. CDR1 and CDR2 (germline): SGHRS, YFSETQ. The length of the CDR3 is 14 residues. The CDR3 nucleotides read TGTGCCAGCAGCTTCGGGCAAGCGGGGAACGAGCAGTACTTC. As protein: CASSFGQAGNEQYF.

The chain combines TRBV7-9 with TRBJ1-2, with TRBD1 matching 7 bases. J lost 6 bases, V lost 6 bases, and 7 bases had no gene match. CDR1 and CDR2 (germline): SEHNR, FQNEAQ (reference sequence). This CDR3 is built from 13 residues. For the CDR3, the DNA is TGTGCCAGCAGACCGACCGGGACAGATGGCTACACCTTC. Translating gives CASRPTGTDGYTF. The variable domain in full, with the rest retrieved from reference TRBV7-9 and TRBJ1-2, is DTGVSQNPRHKITKRGQNVTFRCDPISEHNRLYWYRQTLGQGPEFLTYFQNEAQLEKSRLLSDRFSAERPKGSFSTLEIQRTEQGDSAMYLCASRPTGTDGYTFGSGTRLTVV.

This clone was counted between two and nine times. This chain joins TRBV7-2 and TRBJ2-3, with 11 positions matching TRBD2. Germline values: CDR1 SGHTA, CDR2 FQGNSA. This CDR3 has 15 residues. J lost 4 bases, V lost 6 bases, and 6 bases had no gene match. The CDR3 loop is CASSRELAGADTQYF. CDR3 coding DNA: TGTGCCAGCAGTCGTGAACTAGCGGGAGCAGATACGCAGTATTTT.

This chain uses TRBV9 with TRBJ2-1, with TRBD1 identical over 10 bases. V shed 3 bases, J shed 8 bases, and the junction held 8 bases outside the gene matches. Germline CDR1 SGDLS, CDR2 YYNGEE. This CDR3 spans 15 amino acids. CDR3 in DNA: TGTGCCAGCAGCGCGACAGGGGGCCGGGCGGATGAGCAGTTCTTC. Translation gives CASSATGGRADEQFF.

The chain combines TRBV6-1 with TRBJ2-1, with D hard to call. The V end lost 8 bases, the J end lost 10 bases, and 9 bases lay between the germline ends. The CDR3 runs to 10 residues. In germline, CDR1 is MNHNS, CDR2 SASEGT. The CDR3 spells CASVLLEQFF. In DNA form, the CDR3 reads TGTGCCAGCGTACTACTCGAGCAGTTCTTC.

V and J are TRBV6-5 and TRBJ2-1, with TRBD2 matching 9 bases. This CDR3 is built from 13 residues. Germline values: CDR1 MNHEY, CDR2 SVGAGI. J lost 7 bases, V lost 4 bases, and 2 bases had no gene match. Here the CDR3 DNA reads TGTGCCAGCAGTTGGCGGGAGGGAAATGAGCAGTTCTTC. It specifies CASSWREGNEQFF.

Points on this clone: This likely reflects a read error, since a far larger clone is one base away. CDR3 coding DNA: TGTGCCAGCAGCCAAGCTGCCGAGGCCCGTACCGGGGAGCTGTTTTTT. Encoded protein: CASSQAAEARTGELFF. The chain uses TRBV4-2 and TRBJ2-2; D is undetermined. CDR1 is LGHNA, CDR2 YNFKEQ, per germline. The V end was cut by 1 base, the J end by 5 bases, with 14 bases between. The CDR3 covers 16 residues.

This clone was counted ten times or more. Distinct nucleotide sequences in the sample also encode this CDR3. The rearrangement uses TRBV7-9 and TRBJ2-2; no reliable D call. CDR3 length: 12 amino acids. Trimming removed 4 bases at V and 8 bases at J, with 8 bases between. CDR1 is SEHNR, CDR2 FQNEAQ, per germline (reference sequence). CDR3 residues: CASSSTAGELFF. CDR3 DNA sequence: TGTGCCAGCAGCTCAACGGCGGGGGAGCTGTTTTTT. Full variable domain (outside the CDR3, taken from reference TRBV7-9 and TRBJ2-2): DTGVSQNPRHKITKRGQNVTFRCDPISEHNRLYWYRQTLGQGPEFLTYFQNEAQLEKSRLLSDRFSAERPKGSFSTLEIQRTEQGDSAMYLCASSSTAGELFFGEGSRLTVL.

The chain uses TRBV5-6 and TRBJ1-5, with 7 bases matching TRBD1. The germline gives CDR1 SGHDT, CDR2 YYEEEE. Trimming cost V 2 bases and J 6 bases; bases outside gene matches: 8. CDR3 size: 15 residues. This CDR3 reads CASSLGGGGPQPQHF. The CDR3 DNA is TGTGCCAGCAGCTTAGGGGGCGGGGGCCCTCAGCCCCAGCATTTT.

The chain is built from TRBV7-9 and TRBJ2-2, with 12 bases matching TRBD2. Germline V CDR1 and CDR2: SEHNR, FQNEAQ (reference sequence). The V gene end was trimmed by 5 bases and the J gene end by 0 bases; junction bases not matched to a gene: 4. This CDR3 region has 17 residues. CDR3 amino acids: CASSAGLAGTNTGELFF. The CDR3 DNA reads TGTGCCAGCAGCGCCGGACTAGCGGGGACGAACACCGGGGAGCTGTTTTTT.

This clone was observed a few times. The chain uses TRBV7-9 and TRBJ1-4, with 7 bases fitting TRBD1. The CDR3 loop spans 14 amino acids. Germline V lookup: CDR1 SEHNR, CDR2 FQNEAQ (reference sequence). Germline trimming cut 6 bases from V and 5 bases from J; bases unmatched to any gene: 6. This chain's CDR3 is CASSMTGRNEKLFF. CDR3 DNA: TGTGCCAGCAGTATGACAGGGAGAAATGAAAAACTGTTTTTT. The full variable domain, completed using reference TRBV7-9 and TRBJ1-4, is DTGVSQNPRHKITKRGQNVTFRCDPISEHNRLYWYRQTLGQGPEFLTYFQNEAQLEKSRLLSDRFSAERPKGSFSTLEIQRTEQGDSAMYLCASSMTGRNEKLFFGSGTQLSVL.

This sequence joins TRBV5-6 and TRBJ2-1, with D unresolved. Germline assignment: CDR1 SGHDT and CDR2 YYEEEE. The CDR3 sequence is 16 residues long. The V and J ends lost 1 base and 8 bases respectively, with 19 bases between them. The CDR3 nucleotides read TGTGCCAGCAGCTTGCCGGGCCACTGGGGTGGCGATGAGCAGTTCTTC. Its translation is CASSLPGHWGGDEQFF.

This chain joins TRBV10-1 and TRBJ2-7, with D uncertain. Germline CDR1 reads WNHNN; CDR2 reads SYGVQD (reference sequence). The CDR3 totals 12 residues. With 6 bases removed from V and 4 bases from J, the gap between germline ends came to 10 bases. The CDR3 loop reads CASSPGPYEQYF. The DNA for the CDR3 is TGCGCCAGCAGCCCCGGACCTTACGAGCAGTACTTC.

In its sample, this clone is medium-sized. The likely explanation is a read error, given a far larger clone one base away. The identical CDR3 is also encoded by other nucleotide sequences in the sample. The chain recombines TRBV9 with TRBJ2-7; 9 bases map to TRBD2. The CDR3 contains 15 residues. CDR1 is SGDLS, CDR2 YYNGEE, per germline. CDR3: CARSGGQGGRDEQYF. CDR3 DNA: TGTGCCCGCAGCGGGGGGCAAGGGGGCAGGGACGAGCAGTACTTC. The full variable domain, completed using reference TRBV9 and TRBJ2-7, is DSGVTQTPKHLITATGQRVTLRCSPRSGDLSVYWYQQSLDQGLQFLIQYYNGEERAKGNILERFSAQQFPDLHSELNLSSLELGDSALYFCARSGGQGGRDEQYFGPGTRLTVT.

V gene TRBV9 combines with J gene TRBJ2-1, with D unclear. The V gene's germline CDR1 is SGDLS and CDR2 YYNGEE. V was pared by 0 bases and J by 2 bases, with 9 bases between. The CDR3 loop spans 15 amino acids. CDR3 sequence (DNA): TGTGCCAGCAGCGTAGACTGGCCCCCCTACAATGAGCAGTTCTTC. Translation gives CASSVDWPPYNEQFF.

This clone counts as medium-sized. This chain uses TRBV5-1 with TRBJ2-1; D is unresolved. In germline, CDR1 is SGHRS, CDR2 YFSETQ. V gave up 4 bases and J gave up 3 bases, with 17 bases separating them. This CDR3 comprises 16 residues. The CDR3 DNA is TGCGCCAGCAGCGTTATTTCTACCCGTTACTACAATGAGCAGTTCTTC. Translation: CASSVISTRYYNEQFF.